This TCR beta chain was sequenced during a study of blood T cells in healthy people across ages. At the level of the study: Capturing about one barcoded beta molecule per two T cells was achieved by template switching.

A sample-barcoded 5' primer and a J-beta primer mix were used in a second PCR of about 6 to 11 cycles. Every individual sample yielded 2.5 million or more paired-end reads (each containing CDR3). TCRdb re-derived calls from the 5' RACE reads in MiXCR, one entry per CDR3 protein. The sample consists of 1.8 million or so distinct CDR3 sequences, roughly 43% of them appearing once. In its sample, this clonotype was seen a few times. The antigen is undetermined. Germline trimming cut 4 bases from V and 1 base from J; bases unmatched to any gene: 11. This CDR3 is 18 amino acids long. Study-level points and caveats: A strong correlation was found between TCR beta diversity and the percentage of naive T cells.

The extraction recovered at least 5 micrograms of total RNA per sample. The TCR was taken from a human donor in good health. Sequencing was carried out using blood. The J gene is TRBJ1-5, the V gene TRBV12-3 or TRBV12-4, with 9 bases identical to TRBD1. The CDR3: CASSSPETGGGSNQPQHF. The DNA of the CDR3 is TGTGCCAGCAGTTCTCCGGAGACAGGGGGAGGAAGCAATCAGCCCCAGCATTTT.